The 23 T cell receptor beta chains below were found in one sample sequenced in a study of blood T cell repertoires in COVID-19. This table comes from immunoSEQ multiplex PCR, and its TCRdb copy is limited to in-frame clones, with some not included. Here the sample spans hundreds of thousands of clones, approximately 88% being singletons. The sequenced material came from peripheral blood. The receptor set was obtained from a woman under 40 who had recovered from COVID-19.

The V call is TRBV28, the J call TRBJ2-2, with D possibly matching TRBD1 (7 bases). Trimming took off 8 bases at V and 5 bases at J, with 21 bases between the two ends. The CDR3 has 16 residues. Germline assignment: CDR1 MDHEN and CDR2 SYDVKM. The CDR3 region is CASLSQGEVWTGELFF. The CDR3 bases are TGTGCCAGCCTCTCGCAGGGGGAGGTATGGACCGGGGAGCTGTTTTTT. Combining the CDR3 with reference TRBV28 and TRBJ2-2 gives the whole variable domain DVKVTQSSRYLVKRTGEKVFLECVQDMDHENMFWYRQDPGLGLRLIYFSYDVKMKEKGDIPEGYSVSREKKERFSLILESASTNQTSMYLCASLSQGEVWTGELFFGEGSRLTVL.

The chain carries TRBV5-1 and TRBJ2-5; 10 bases agree with TRBD2. CDR3 size: 17 residues. CDR1 and CDR2 (germline): SGHRS, YFSETQ. V shed 5 bases and J 2 bases; nucleotides not matched to a gene: 12. This CDR3 reads CASRGSGVAGGQETQYF. CDR3 in DNA: TGCGCCAGCAGAGGCTCTGGGGTAGCGGGGGGACAAGAGACCCAGTACTTC.

As concerns this clone: At one end the junction does not follow the germline gene, possibly because of a read error. This chain links TRBV18 with TRBJ2-4; TRBD2 is a possible D gene (5 bases). CDR1 and CDR2 from the germline V gene are KGHSH and LQKENI. CDR3 length: 13 residues. The CDR3 sequence: CASSPRPEGKLDF. DNA for the CDR3: TGTGCCAGCTCACCACGGCCAGAGGGAAAATTGGACTTC.

The CDR3 here is CASSVQGAGSEKLFF. The CDR3 DNA reads as TGTGCCAGCAGCGTACAGGGAGCGGGAAGTGAAAAACTGTTTTTT. The chain has TRBV5-5 and TRBJ1-4, with a weak D call TRBD1 (6 bases). This CDR3 has 15 amino acids. V gave up 4 bases and J gave up 7 bases, with 17 bases separating them. Germline V gene data show CDR1 as SGHKS and CDR2 as YYEKEE (reference sequence).

This clone was picked up one time. The gene calls are TRBV10-3 and TRBJ1-2, with D possibly matching TRBD1 (5 bases). The germline V and J ends were trimmed by 5 bases and 5 bases, with 21 bases remaining between them. The germline CDR1 and CDR2 sequences are ENHRY and SYGVKD. The CDR3 has 16 residues. The CDR3 reads CAISPHTGELGYGYTF. The CDR3 nucleotides are TGTGCCATCAGTCCCCATACGGGGGAATTGGGTTATGGCTACACCTTC.

The chain combines TRBV15 with TRBJ1-1, with 7 bases that match TRBD1. CDR1 is LNHNV and CDR2 is YYDKDF in the germline V gene (reference sequence). The length of the CDR3 is 13 residues. J gave up 5 bases and V 4 bases, and 4 bases lay outside the gene matches. CDR3 residues: CATSILQGTEAFF. The CDR3 nucleotides read TGTGCCACCAGCATCTTACAGGGGACTGAAGCTTTCTTT.

The V call is TRBV7-2, the J call TRBJ2-2; D ambiguous. CDR3 length: 12 amino acids. V lost 7 bases, J lost 8 bases, and 11 bases lay in between. The germline CDR1 and CDR2 sequences are SGHTA and FQGNSA. This CDR3 reads CASNNPLGELFF. The CDR3 DNA reads as TGTGCCAGCAACAACCCCTTGGGGGAGCTGTTTTTT.

This sequence joins TRBV7-3 and TRBJ2-1; the D gene is possibly TRBD2 (5 bases). V lost 5 bases and J lost 2, with 10 bases in between. Germline CDR1 SGHTA, CDR2 FQGTGA. This CDR3 contains 14 residues. The CDR3 is CASSPTGTYNEQFF. The CDR3 DNA reads TGTGCCAGCAGCCCTACGGGGACCTACAATGAGCAGTTCTTC.

This clone was recorded only once. The CDR3 reads CASSLTVRETSSYNEQFF. DNA for the CDR3: TGTGCCAGCAGCCTCACAGTACGGGAAACCAGCTCCTACAATGAGCAGTTCTTC. This chain uses TRBV27 with TRBJ2-1; maybe TRBD2 (5 bases). V lost 6 bases and J 0 bases, leaving 21 bases between the germline ends. CDR3 length equals 18 residues. The germline CDR1 and CDR2 sequences are MNHEY and SMNVEV (reference sequence).

This clone was detected once. V usage is TRBV30 and J usage is TRBJ2-3; D is possibly TRBD1 (6 bases). The CDR3 is made up of 12 amino acids. Germline V CDR1 and CDR2: GTSNPN, SVGIG (reference sequence). Trimming left V 1 base short and J 6 bases short, with 8 bases between. The chain's CDR3 is CAWSARGDTQYF. The CDR3 region has the DNA TGTGCCTGGAGTGCAAGGGGGGATACGCAGTATTTT.

The chain has TRBV19 and TRBJ1-4, with 11 positions matching TRBD1. The germline V gene encodes CDR1 LNHDA and CDR2 SQIVND (reference sequence). The CDR3 has 14 amino acids. With V trimmed by 6 bases and J by 3 bases, 0 bases remained unmatched. In DNA, the CDR3 is TGTGCCAGTAGGGGACAGGGGGCTAATGAAAAACTGTTTTTT. This sequence encodes CASRGQGANEKLFF.

CDR3 in DNA: TGTGCCAGCAGTTTAATGGCGGGCAGGGGGCTCGAGCAGTACTTC. Residues: CASSLMAGRGLEQYF. The chain has TRBV27 and TRBJ2-7, with 8 bases that match TRBD1. V shed 2 bases, J shed 6 bases, and the junction held 9 bases outside the gene matches. CDR1 and CDR2 from the germline V gene are MNHEY and SMNVEV (reference sequence). CDR3 length equals 15 residues.

The chain joins TRBV7-2 to TRBJ1-2; 8 nucleotides match TRBD1. V dropped 2 bases and J dropped 1; count of bases not matched to a gene: 9. This CDR3 is built from 17 residues. CDR1 and CDR2 from the germline V gene are SGHTA and FQGNSA. The CDR3 sequence: CASSLSFRQGHNYGYTF. The CDR3 bases are TGTGCCAGCAGCTTATCTTTCCGACAGGGGCATAACTATGGCTACACCTTC.

The chain carries TRBV6-6 and TRBJ1-1; the match to TRBD1 covers 7 bases. The CDR3 runs to 15 residues. Losses at the gene ends were 6 bases for V and 1 base for J; bases not matched to a gene: 8. Germline V gives CDR1 MNHNY, CDR2 SVGAGI (reference sequence). The CDR3 region is CASSDPGGGNTEAFF. The DNA of the CDR3 is TGTGCCAGCAGCGACCCAGGGGGAGGGAACACTGAAGCTTTCTTT.

The chain employs TRBV5-1 and TRBJ2-3; TRBD1 aligns across 7 bases. From germline, CDR1 is SGHRS and CDR2 YFSETQ. CDR3 length: 14 residues. V shed 4 bases, J shed 4 bases, and the junction held 6 bases outside the gene matches. The CDR3 is CASSLGQVSDTQYF. In DNA form, the CDR3 reads TGCGCCAGCAGCCTCGGACAGGTATCAGATACGCAGTATTTT.

The chain has TRBV30 and TRBJ2-5, with D possibly matching TRBD1 (5 bases). Trimming pared 3 bases from V and 5 bases from J, leaving 22 bases between. The CDR3 length is 16 residues. Germline values: CDR1 GTSNPN, CDR2 SVGIG (reference sequence). The CDR3 here is CAWRPGRSIPSETQYF. CDR3 sequence (DNA): TGTGCCTGGAGGCCAGGGCGGTCAATTCCTTCGGAGACCCAGTACTTC.

The chain employs TRBV6-5 and TRBJ2-5; 14 bases align to TRBD2. This CDR3 has 15 residues. The V gene's germline CDR1 is MNHEY and CDR2 SVGAGI. The V segment lost 6 bases and the J segment 2 bases; nucleotides outside the gene matches: 2. CDR3: CASSGLAGGQETQYF. The CDR3 coding sequence is TGTGCCAGCAGCGGACTAGCGGGGGGTCAAGAGACCCAGTACTTC.

The chain recombines TRBV5-5 with TRBJ1-3; 7 positions agree with TRBD1. The germline gives CDR1 SGHKS, CDR2 YYEKEE (reference sequence). CDR3 length: 14 amino acids. V was pared by 4 bases and J by 3 bases, with 4 bases of the junction left unmatched. CDR3 nucleotides: TGTGCCAGCAGCCCCACAGGGGTTGGAAACACCATATATTTT. It yields the protein CASSPTGVGNTIYF.

The V call is TRBV9, the J call TRBJ1-4, with a tentative D call TRBD1 (6 bases). Germline values: CDR1 SGDLS, CDR2 YYNGEE. Trimming removed 0 bases from V and 10 bases from J, with 13 bases in between. There are 14 residues in the CDR3. The DNA of the CDR3 is TGTGCCAGCAGCGTAGGTAGAGGGGGAGCAAAACTGTTTTTT. Protein product: CASSVGRGGAKLFF.

A few counts support this clone. The gene calls are TRBV10-1 and TRBJ1-5, with D unclear. Germline loops: CDR1 WNHNN, CDR2 SYGVQD (reference sequence). The V and J ends lost 3 bases and 8 bases respectively, with 20 bases between them. There are 16 residues in the CDR3. The CDR3 coding sequence is TGCGCCAGCAGTGATATTTTGGCAGCGGAGGTCGAGCCCCAGCATTTT. This sequence encodes CASSDILAAEVEPQHF.

V usage is TRBV28 and J usage is TRBJ2-3; maybe TRBD2 (6 bases). The CDR3 sequence is 14 residues long. CDR1 is MDHEN, CDR2 SYDVKM, per germline. The ends were cut back, 6 bases at V and 3 bases at J, with 13 bases in the middle. The DNA of the CDR3 is TGTGCCAGCAGACCCTCCGGACTAACAGATACGCAGTATTTT. Translated, it gives CASRPSGLTDTQYF.

This clone has only one observation. The chain employs TRBV27 and TRBJ1-6; D may be TRBD1 (6 bases). CDR1 is MNHEY and CDR2 is SMNVEV in the germline V gene (reference sequence). The CDR3 is 13 amino acids. V was cut by 5 bases and J by 9 bases, with 11 bases left in between. CDR3 in DNA: TGTGCCAGCAGTCTCTCAGGGGTTTCACCCCTCCACTTT. Protein: CASSLSGVSPLHF.

The V call is TRBV27, the J call TRBJ1-6, with unresolved D. CDR3 length: 12 amino acids. V was shortened by 4 bases and J by 7 bases, with 5 bases between the two germline ends. Germline CDR1 MNHEY, CDR2 SMNVEV (reference sequence). Written as DNA, the CDR3 is TGTGCCAGCAGTTCCGGGAATTCACCCCTCCACTTT. Translated, it gives CASSSGNSPLHF.